This is a list of T cell receptor beta chains from one sample in a study of blood T cell repertoires in COVID-19. Sequencing used immunoSEQ multiplex PCR; TCRdb keeps in-frame clones, though not all of them. Here the sample spans roughly 330,000 clones, 80% to 90% being singletons. Sample: PBMCs or T cells enriched from blood (not recorded which). The receptors were gathered from a man younger than 40 who had recovered from COVID-19. The CDR3 runs from the conserved cysteine through the conserved F or W. The D gene is left open where the match is weak. Clone size is shown for a subset of rows, as once, few, many or a class of expanded clone.

J	V	D	size	CDR3	DNA
TRBJ1-2	TRBV6-5	TRBD1	.	CASSTDRAYGYTF	TGTGCCAGCAGCACTGACAGGGCCTATGGCTACACCTTC
TRBJ2-5	TRBV11-2	TRBD2	.	CASSLGTSRYRQETQYF	TGTGCCAGCAGCCTCGGGACTAGCCGATATCGTCAAGAGACCCAGTACTTC
TRBJ1-4	TRBV6-5	TRBD1	.	CASDRDSDEKLFF	TGTGCCAGCGACCGGGACAGTGATGAAAAACTGTTTTTT
TRBJ1-2	TRBV5-8	.	once	CASSLGDIYGYTF	TGTGCCAGCAGCTTGGGGGACATATATGGCTACACCTTC
TRBJ2-5	TRBV29-1	.	.	CSVVASSAETQYF	TGCAGCGTTGTGGCCAGTTCCGCAGAGACCCAGTACTTC
TRBJ2-7	TRBV9	.	.	CASSVEEGDVLEQYF	TGTGCCAGCAGCGTAGAAGAAGGAGATGTACTAGAGCAGTACTTC
TRBJ1-2	TRBV13	.	.	CARFDGYTF	TGTGCCAGATTCGATGGCTACACCTTC
TRBJ1-2	TRBV18	.	.	CASSPIGQIYGYTF	TGTGCCAGCTCACCTATCGGACAGATCTATGGCTACACCTTC
TRBJ1-1	TRBV10-2	.	.	CASSRERMNTEAFF	TGCGCCAGCAGCCGGGAGAGAATGAACACTGAAGCTTTCTTT
TRBJ1-5	TRBV13	.	.	CASSLGQSPQHF	TGTGCCAGCAGCTTAGGACAGTCGCCCCAGCATTTT
TRBJ1-5	TRBV5-1	.	.	CASSLAWSTEGNQPQHF	TGCGCCAGCAGCTTGGCCTGGTCGACAGAGGGCAATCAGCCCCAGCATTTT
TRBJ2-7	TRBV7-8	TRBD2	.	CASSPGAKTGTSGDLRYF	TGTGCCAGCAGCCCCGGGGCTAAAACCGGGACTAGCGGAGACTTAAGGTACTTC
TRBJ1-2	TRBV23-1	TRBD1	once	CASSQIPPGQGANGYTF	TGCGCCAGCAGTCAAATTCCACCGGGACAGGGGGCGAATGGCTACACCTTC
TRBJ2-5	TRBV6-5	TRBD1	.	CASSTTGGTETQYF	TGTGCCAGCAGTACGACAGGGGGAACGGAGACCCAGTACTTC
TRBJ2-7	TRBV4-1	TRBD1	.	CASSQHRGAYEQYF	TGCGCCAGCAGCCAACACAGGGGGGCTTACGAGCAGTACTTC
TRBJ2-3	TRBV9	.	.	CASSLSWGVTDTQYF	TGTGCCAGCAGCCTCAGTTGGGGGGTAACAGATACGCAGTATTTT
TRBJ2-5	TRBV4-1	TRBD2	.	CASSRGTSGGQETQYF	TGCGCCAGCAGCCGAGGGACTAGCGGGGGCCAAGAGACCCAGTACTTC
TRBJ2-1	TRBV20-1	TRBD2	.	CSASGTSGGLSYNEQFF	TGCAGTGCTAGTGGGACTAGCGGGGGCCTCTCCTACAATGAGCAGTTCTTC
TRBJ1-1	TRBV18	.	.	CASSPPVGGGTEAFF	TGTGCCAGCTCACCACCCGTGGGAGGTGGCACTGAAGCTTTCTTT
TRBJ2-1	TRBV2	TRBD2	.	CATKRLAGGLSEQFF	TGTGCCACCAAAAGACTAGCGGGGGGGCTAAGTGAGCAGTTCTTC
TRBJ1-6	TRBV24-1	.	.	CATSLGEGSPLHF	TGTGCCACCAGTTTAGGGGAGGGTTCACCCCTCCACTTT
TRBJ1-2	TRBV2	.	few	CASKQTGHYGYTF	TGTGCCAGCAAGCAGACAGGCCACTATGGCTACACCTTC
TRBJ1-5	TRBV19	TRBD1	.	CASSIGDRAMPQHF	TGTGCCAGTAGTATAGGGGACAGGGCCATGCCCCAGCATTTT
TRBJ2-5	TRBV18	.	.	CASSLTRGQETQYF	TGTGCCAGCTCTCTAACCAGGGGCCAAGAGACCCAGTACTTC
TRBJ1-6	TRBV9	.	.	CASSTGYNSPLHF	TGTGCCAGCAGCACGGGATATAATTCACCCCTCCACTTT
TRBJ2-3	TRBV29-1	TRBD2	.	CSVEVAGGTDTQYF	TGCAGCGTTGAGGTAGCGGGGGGTACAGATACGCAGTATTTT
TRBJ2-7	TRBV5-1	.	.	CASSLDTVSSYEQYF	TGCGCCAGCAGCTTGGATACGGTCTCCTCCTACGAGCAGTACTTC
TRBJ1-5	TRBV2	TRBD1	.	CASSGQGEEQPQHF	TGTGCCAGCAGTGGACAGGGGGAGGAGCAGCCCCAGCATTTT
TRBJ1-3	TRBV7-2	TRBD1	.	CASSITGGGNTIYF	TGTGCCAGCAGCATAACAGGGGGCGGAAACACCATATATTTT
TRBJ1-5	TRBV5-8	.	.	CASSAWTVGDQPQHF	TGTGCCAGCAGCGCATGGACAGTGGGAGATCAGCCCCAGCATTTT
TRBJ2-7	TRBV6-5	TRBD1	.	CASSRWTGGNYEQYF	TGTGCCAGCAGCAGATGGACAGGGGGAAACTACGAGCAGTACTTC
TRBJ1-1	TRBV5-1	TRBD1	.	CASSSGTANTEAFF	TGCGCCAGCAGCTCCGGGACAGCCAACACTGAAGCTTTCTTT
TRBJ2-7	TRBV2	TRBD1	.	CASSGDRGYEQYF	TGTGCCAGCAGTGGGGACAGGGGCTACGAGCAGTACTTC
TRBJ1-6	TRBV7-3	.	once	CASSLRGGSYNSPLHF	TGTGCCAGCAGCTTAAGAGGAGGCTCCTATAATTCACCCCTCCACTTT
TRBJ1-5	TRBV19	.	.	CASSMGGRVAGQPQHF	TGTGCCAGTAGTATGGGAGGCAGGGTAGCCGGTCAGCCCCAGCATTTT